This record covers a single T cell receptor beta chain. The ends were cut back, 1 base at V and 8 bases at J, with 14 bases in the middle. Germline V CDR1 and CDR2: SGHVS, FNYEAQ. The CDR3 has 15 amino acids. This sample was taken from a study of Tregs in tolerant kidney transplant recipients. Some clones are missing from TCRdb's copy, which holds only in-frame ones; the method was immunoSEQ multiplex PCR. Here the sample spans about 240,000 clones, approximately 84% being singletons. V usage is TRBV7-6 and J usage is TRBJ2-2; D is unresolved. Sequenced input: CD4+ T cells from blood. This TCR was sampled from a human donor in good health. CDR3 in amino acids: CASSLGVAEWGELFF. For the CDR3, the DNA is TGTGCCAGCAGCTTAGGAGTGGCGGAGTGGGGGGAGCTGTTTTTT.